This record covers a single T cell receptor beta chain. This sample was included in a study of blood T cell repertoires in COVID-19. The repertoire was sequenced with immunoSEQ multiplex PCR; TCRdb's copy has only in-frame clones and lacks some. The sample records approximately 260,000 clones, roughly 85% being singletons. Trimming removed 5 bases from V and 8 bases from J; junction bases left unmatched: 18. The CDR3 is made up of 17 amino acids. Germline V gene lookup returns CDR1 SEHNR and CDR2 FQNEAQ (reference sequence). What was sequenced was PBMCs or T cells enriched from blood (not recorded which). The chain joins TRBV7-9 to TRBJ2-1; TRBD1 agrees at 7 bases. This sequence originates from a woman aged 45-59 years who had been exposed to COVID-19. The CDR3 protein is CASSPFNRDRVEDEQFF. The CDR3 nucleotides are TGTGCCAGCAGCCCGTTCAACCGGGACAGAGTAGAAGATGAGCAGTTCTTC.